This TCR beta chain is drawn from a study of shared clonotypes between healthy human individuals. Across the study: CD4 naive and CD4 memory each took three plates per donor, while CD8 naive took two and CD8 memory one. Study-wide results and caveats: The expectation was that sequencing depth would affect clonotype sharing among donors. Relative to memory subsets, naive subsets generally showed larger estimated richness.

Positive CCR7 selection of CD45RO-negative cells yielded the naive CD8 cells, and terminally differentiated effector memory CD45RA+ cells were excluded. The germline V gene has CDR1 MNHEY and CDR2 SMNVEV (reference sequence). CDR3 length equals 16 residues. The ends lost 6 bases at V and 2 bases at J; junction bases unmatched: 13. Concerning this clone itself: No antigen is known for it.

Clones were read by immunoSEQ multiplex PCR, and TCRdb kept only the in-frame ones, dropping some. The sample contains around 600,000 clones, about 95% of which appear only once. Sequencing was carried out using naive CD8+ T cells sorted from blood. The TCR sequence derives from a woman between 25 and 40 years old in good health. The J gene is TRBJ2-7, the V gene TRBV27; 7 nucleotides align to TRBD1. The CDR3 DNA reads TGTGCCAGCAGCCCGTCACCGGGACAGCCTGCCTACGAGCAGTACTTC. Translating it yields CASSPSPGQPAYEQYF.